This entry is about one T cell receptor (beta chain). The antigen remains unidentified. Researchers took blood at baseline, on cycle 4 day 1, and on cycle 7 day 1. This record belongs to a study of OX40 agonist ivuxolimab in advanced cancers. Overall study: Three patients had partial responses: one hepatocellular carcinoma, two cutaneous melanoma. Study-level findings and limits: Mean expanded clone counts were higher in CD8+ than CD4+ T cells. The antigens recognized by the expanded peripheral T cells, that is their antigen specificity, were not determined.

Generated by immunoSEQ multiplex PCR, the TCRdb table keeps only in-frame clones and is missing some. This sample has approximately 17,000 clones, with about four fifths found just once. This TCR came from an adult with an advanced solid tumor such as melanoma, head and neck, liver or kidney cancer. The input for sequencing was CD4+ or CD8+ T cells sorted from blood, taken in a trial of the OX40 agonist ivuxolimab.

The CDR3 bases are TGTGCCAGCAGTAAGACAGGGGCCACCGGGGAGCTGTTTTTT. Translated, it gives CASSKTGATGELFF. V gene TRBV6-6 combines with J gene TRBJ2-2; 8 positions agree with TRBD1. The V and J ends lost 5 bases and 4 bases, in that order; junction bases with no gene match: 3. The germline V gene has CDR1 MNHNY and CDR2 SVGAGI (reference sequence). This CDR3 contains 14 residues.